The T cell receptor beta chain under discussion was sequenced for a study of CD4+ T cells in melanoma (dated by TCRdb to about 2022). Describing the broader study: The study examined neoantigen-specific CD4+ T cells in human melanoma.

The donors were melanoma patients. Worth noting for this clone: No cognate antigen has been identified for it. Base qualities are missing; no much larger clone stands one base away.

Libraries were built with the immunoSEQ multiplex PCR assay. TCRdb provides this immuneACCESS table in a form limited to in-frame rearrangements. Some clones are lacking; in checked studies, under half of them reflect an unresolved V gene, and why the rest are absent is not known. The sample table contains about 21,000 clones; only one count was recorded for almost 85% of them. The ten largest clones add up to 3.6% of the sample. Overall study results and their limits: According to the report, neoantigen-specific CD4+ T cells in melanoma displayed diverse differentiation states. Neoantigen-specific CD4+ T cells were reported to be correlated with the function of CD8+ T cells, macrophages and B cells.

CDR1 and CDR2, looked up from the germline V gene (reference sequence), are SEHNR and FQNEAQ. Its CDR3 holds 13 amino acids, cysteine through phenylalanine. Just CDR3 DNA is preserved here, 39 bases in frame from base 1. At the junction V is shortened by 3 bases and J by 10 bases, with 10 bases in between. The rearranged segments are TRBV7-9 and TRBJ1-6; TRBD1 is a possible D gene, resting on 5 matching bases. The specimen sequenced was cells from a culture (not recorded whether cultured in vitro). This clonotype was sampled from a human donor with melanoma. This receptor has the CDR3 CASSFGGWSPLHF. The DNA sequence follows: TGTGCCAGCAGCTTTGGGGGATGGTCACCCCTCCACTTT.